Sequencing of this T cell receptor beta chain was carried out in a study of T cells in Graves' hyperthyroidism and ophthalmopathy. Findings and limits, study-wide: Clonotypes that were expanded in thyroid above 0.001 mostly appeared in blood too. By a 13 V-J model, ophthalmopathy was set apart from stable hyperthyroidism. Model-based prediction identified ophthalmopathy a median approximately 6 months prior to its onset.

CDR1 and CDR2 (germline): SGHAT, FQNNGV. The CDR3 covers 13 residues. RNA transcripts provided the source from which TCR beta CDR3 regions were amplified. HTBI primers were employed in a first-round RT-PCR of the TCR CDR3. TCRdb itself ran the multiplex PCR reads through MiXCR, one entry per CDR3 protein. The data show more than 500,000 distinct CDR3 sequences, about 43% seen once. This clonotype was observed once. The antigen remains undetermined. A much larger clone lies one base from this, so it may be a read error. This TCR came from an adult woman with Graves' disease, either hyperthyroidism or ophthalmopathy (not recorded which). The sequenced material came from peripheral blood or thyroid tissue (not recorded which). This chain joins TRBV11-2 and TRBJ1-2, with D uncertain. CDR3: CASSLFGPYGHTF. The CDR3 nucleotides read TGTGCCAGCAGCTTATTTGGGCCCTATGGCCACACCTTC.